The 24 T cell receptor beta chains below come from one sample, sequenced in a study of blood T cell repertoires in COVID-19. The method was immunoSEQ multiplex PCR; TCRdb's version includes in-frame clones alone and lacks a portion of them. The data contain roughly 200,000 clones, roughly 77% of them singletons. The sequenced sample consisted of peripheral blood. These TCRs come from a man aged 70 or older with active or convalescent COVID-19.

This clone was found a few times. V gene TRBV7-9 combines with J gene TRBJ2-1; TRBD2 agrees at 7 bases. The CDR3 is 16 amino acids. Germline trimming cut 3 bases from V and 3 bases from J; bases unmatched to any gene: 8. CDR1 and CDR2 (germline): SEHNR, FQNEAQ (reference sequence). CDR3 protein: CASSFPASGNYNEQFF. The CDR3 nucleotides read TGTGCCAGCAGCTTCCCGGCTAGCGGTAACTACAATGAGCAGTTCTTC.

This sequence joins TRBV30 and TRBJ2-4, with 10 positions matching TRBD1. After removal of 2 bases from V and 0 bases from J, the junction contained 7 bases not matched to a gene. The CDR3 runs to 17 residues. CDR1 is GTSNPN and CDR2 is SVGIG in the germline V gene (reference sequence). As DNA, the CDR3 is TGTGCCTGGAGTAGGGACAGGGGTTTTATAGCCAAAAACATTCAGTACTTC. It specifies CAWSRDRGFIAKNIQYF.

The chain has TRBV29-1 and TRBJ1-5; a weak D match, TRBD1 (5 bases). The germline CDR1 and CDR2 sequences are SQVTM and ANQGSEA. Deletions cut 5 bases from V and 3 bases from J, with 14 bases between. The CDR3 consists of 14 residues. CDR3 DNA sequence: TGCAGCGTTACCCCGACAGATCCCAATCAGCCCCAGCATTTT. Translating gives CSVTPTDPNQPQHF.

V and J are TRBV18 and TRBJ2-2, with unresolved D. CDR3 length equals 15 residues. The V gene's germline CDR1 is KGHSH and CDR2 LQKENI. The V and J ends lost 2 bases and 3 bases respectively, with 10 bases between them. CDR3 residues: CASSPSRTDTGELFF. The CDR3 DNA reads TGTGCCAGCTCACCAAGCCGTACTGACACCGGGGAGCTGTTTTTT.

The gene calls are TRBV7-9 and TRBJ1-2; 8 bases fit TRBD1. CDR3 length: 14 residues. With V trimmed by 4 bases and J by 6 bases, 7 bases remained unmatched. Germline V gene data show CDR1 as SEHNR and CDR2 as FQNEAQ (reference sequence). The CDR3 DNA follows: TGTGCCAGCAGCTCGTCGGGACAGGACCATGGCTACACCTTC. Translation gives CASSSSGQDHGYTF. Looking up the rest from reference TRBV7-9 and TRBJ1-2 gives the full variable domain: DTGVSQNPRHKITKRGQNVTFRCDPISEHNRLYWYRQTLGQGPEFLTYFQNEAQLEKSRLLSDRFSAERPKGSFSTLEIQRTEQGDSAMYLCASSSSGQDHGYTFGSGTRLTVV.

The chain is built from TRBV11-2 and TRBJ2-7; 10 bases align to TRBD1. The CDR3 loop spans 15 amino acids. The germline V gene encodes CDR1 SGHAT and CDR2 FQNNGV. V trimming: 1 base; J trimming: 2 bases; junction bases outside the gene matches: 2. The CDR3 protein is CASSLGQGAAYEQYF. In nucleotides, the CDR3 is TGTGCCAGCAGCTTAGGACAGGGGGCCGCCTACGAGCAGTACTTC.

The rearrangement links TRBV2 to TRBJ1-5; 10 nucleotides agree with TRBD1. The CDR3 is made up of 13 amino acids. V lost 6 bases, J lost 6 bases, and 2 bases stayed unmatched. Germline V gene data show CDR1 as SNHLY and CDR2 as FYNNEI. The CDR3 DNA is TGTGCCAGCAGGACAGGGGGCGGTCAGCCCCAGCATTTT. Protein: CASRTGGGQPQHF.

This clone was counted between two and nine times. The V gene is TRBV6-2 or TRBV6-3, the J gene TRBJ1-2; possible D gene TRBD1, 5 bases. Germline loops: CDR1 MNHEY, CDR2 SVGEGT. The CDR3 covers 15 residues. V shed 5 bases and J shed 4 bases, with 17 bases lying between them. The CDR3, as DNA: TGTGCCAGCAGTGCAACTAGCGGGACGCTCTATGGCTACACCTTC. This codes for CASSATSGTLYGYTF.

This sequence joins TRBV25-1 and TRBJ1-1, with 7 bases fitting TRBD1. V lost 1 base to trimming and J lost 4 bases; unmatched junction nucleotides: 6. There are 15 residues in the CDR3. Germline CDR1 MGHDK, CDR2 SYGVNS. CDR3 protein: CASSESQGRSTEAFF. The CDR3 bases are TGTGCCAGCAGTGAATCACAGGGGAGAAGCACTGAAGCTTTCTTT.

The chain combines TRBV3-1 (or the pseudogene TRBV3-2) with TRBJ2-2; possibly TRBD1 for D (6 bases). Trimming cost V 4 bases and J 3 bases, with 15 bases left between them. Germline V lookup: CDR1 LGHDT, CDR2 YNNKEL (reference sequence). This CDR3 has 16 amino acids. The CDR3 is CASSLEGQGHTGELFF. The CDR3, as DNA: TGTGCCAGCAGCCTCGAAGGGCAGGGGCACACCGGGGAGCTGTTTTTT.

V is TRBV27 and J is TRBJ1-2; possible D gene TRBD1, 6 bases. Per germline, CDR1 MNHEY and CDR2 SMNVEV (reference sequence). Trimming left V 6 bases short and J 14 bases short, with 28 bases between. This CDR3 comprises 15 residues. CDR3 coding DNA: TGTGCCAGCAGCCTAGGGTCGGACAGCCTGATAGGGGAGACCTTC. The encoded protein is CASSLGSDSLIGETF.

V usage is TRBV3-1 (or the pseudogene TRBV3-2) and J usage is TRBJ1-2; 7 bases agree with TRBD1. Germline lookup yields CDR1 LGHDT and CDR2 YNNKEL (reference sequence). The CDR3 extends over 19 amino acids. The V segment lost 4 bases and the J segment 0 bases; nucleotides outside the gene matches: 17. The CDR3 DNA is TGTGCCAGCAGCCCGGGATATGGGCTACAGGGGTCAGCTAACTATGGCTACACCTTC. Amino acid sequence: CASSPGYGLQGSANYGYTF.

This clone was counted once. The chain has TRBV11-2 and TRBJ2-3; D is uncertain. Germline values: CDR1 SGHAT, CDR2 FQNNGV. The ends were cut back, 2 bases at V and 1 base at J, with 10 bases in the middle. The CDR3 loop spans 15 amino acids. The DNA for the CDR3 is TGTGCCAGCAGCTTACGACCGACTCGCACAGATACGCAGTATTTT. Translating gives CASSLRPTRTDTQYF.

The chain recombines TRBV5-5 with TRBJ1-1, with D perhaps TRBD1 (5 bases). Germline-derived CDR1 and CDR2 are SGHKS and YYEKEE (reference sequence). V lost 4 bases and J 0 bases, leaving 10 bases between the germline ends. The CDR3 is made up of 14 amino acids. As DNA, the CDR3 is TGTGCCAGCAGCCGACAGCGCCTGAACACTGAAGCTTTCTTT. Translated: CASSRQRLNTEAFF.

The rearrangement links TRBV2 to TRBJ1-6, with D unclear. The CDR3 runs 14 residues. V gave up 3 bases and J gave up 8 bases, with 11 bases separating them. In germline, CDR1 is SNHLY, CDR2 FYNNEI. This CDR3 is CASSDSGVYSPLHF. CDR3 in DNA: TGTGCCAGCAGTGATTCCGGAGTTTATTCACCCCTCCACTTT.

The V gene is TRBV5-4, the J gene TRBJ1-1; the D gene is possibly TRBD1 (5 bases). V was trimmed by 2 bases and J by 1 base, leaving 12 bases between them. Germline V gene sequence: CDR1 SGHNT, CDR2 YYREEE (reference sequence). This CDR3 is built from 15 residues. In nucleotides, the CDR3 is TGTGCCAGCAGCTTTGACATCGGGGGGAACACTGAAGCTTTCTTT. This translates into CASSFDIGGNTEAFF.

This clone has a single count. The chain joins TRBV6-5 to TRBJ2-1; D possibly corresponds to TRBD2 (6 bases). V shed 6 bases and J shed 7 bases, with 19 bases lying between them. Per the germline V gene, CDR1 is MNHEY and CDR2 is SVGAGI. The CDR3 has 15 amino acids. CDR3 sequence reads: CASRRTHQLANEQFF. In DNA form, the CDR3 reads TGTGCCAGCAGGAGAACCCACCAACTAGCTAATGAGCAGTTCTTC.

The DNA for the CDR3 is TGTGCCAGCAGTTCAGGGGGTCTCGCGAACTATGGCTACACCTTC. Encoded protein: CASSSGGLANYGYTF. The chain joins TRBV27 to TRBJ1-2; 7 bases fit TRBD1. V shed 4 bases, J shed 2 bases, and the junction held 7 bases outside the gene matches. Germline loops: CDR1 MNHEY, CDR2 SMNVEV (reference sequence). The length of the CDR3 is 15 residues.

The rearrangement uses TRBV15 and TRBJ1-2; 10 nucleotides line up with TRBD1. This CDR3 has 16 residues. With 6 bases clipped from V and 7 bases from J, the junction kept 14 bases outside the gene matches. From germline, CDR1 is LNHNV and CDR2 YYDKDF (reference sequence). This CDR3 is CATSQDRGRLVSGYTF. The CDR3 bases are TGTGCCACCAGTCAAGACAGGGGGCGGTTGGTTAGTGGCTACACCTTC.

This sequence joins TRBV6-5 and TRBJ1-1; TRBD1 aligns across 9 bases. The CDR3 extends over 14 amino acids. J was trimmed by 5 bases and V by 5 bases; bases with no gene match: 6. Looked up from germline, CDR1 is MNHEY and CDR2 is SVGAGI. The DNA for the CDR3 is TGTGCCAGCAGTCCCCTGACAGGGGGAACTGAAGCTTTCTTT. Encoded protein: CASSPLTGGTEAFF.

V usage is TRBV2 and J usage is TRBJ2-3; 14 positions match TRBD2. Germline loops: CDR1 SNHLY, CDR2 FYNNEI. The CDR3 consists of 16 residues. Trimming cost V 6 bases and J 7 bases; bases outside gene matches: 9. CDR3 residues: CASRGRLAGGLNTQYF. The CDR3 coding sequence is TGTGCCAGCAGAGGGAGACTAGCGGGGGGGTTGAATACGCAGTATTTT.

This clone was observed a few times. The CDR3 DNA is TGTGCCAGCAGTGAGACAGGGGGCGCCGTAGATACGCAGTATTTT. Its protein product is CASSETGGAVDTQYF. This sequence joins TRBV6-1 and TRBJ2-3, with 10 bases lining up with TRBD1. The CDR3 has 15 amino acids. The V segment lost 3 bases and the J segment 5 bases; nucleotides outside the gene matches: 5. Germline V gene data show CDR1 as MNHNS and CDR2 as SASEGT.

The chain is built from TRBV27 and TRBJ2-7; the match to TRBD1 covers 9 bases. Germline V gives CDR1 MNHEY, CDR2 SMNVEV (reference sequence). The CDR3 covers 12 residues. Here the CDR3 reads CASRDRDDEQYF. CDR3 nucleotides: TGTGCTAGCCGGGACAGGGACGACGAGCAGTACTTC.

The gene calls are TRBV27 and TRBJ2-1, with TRBD2 as a possible D gene (6 bases). V was clipped by 1 base and J by 4 bases, with 11 bases between them. Looked up from germline, CDR1 is MNHEY and CDR2 is SMNVEV (reference sequence). The CDR3 is 15 residues long. The CDR3 DNA is TGTGCCAGCAGTTTATTAGGGACTTTTTACAATGAGCAGTTCTTC. Amino acids: CASSLLGTFYNEQFF.